The 8 T cell receptor beta chains in this list originate from one sample, sequenced in a study of cytomegalovirus exposure and HLA in healthy donors. Primers: 60 Vbeta forward and 13 Jbeta reverse. Method: immunoSEQ multiplex PCR; TCRdb's copy keeps in-frame clones and lacks some. The repertoire holds over 150,000 clones, over 70% seen once, with around 9.8% in the top ten. Source material: PBMCs. These receptors originate from a man between 18 and 35 years old in good health and CMV-seropositive.

This chain uses TRBV9 with TRBJ2-7; TRBD1 matches 7 bases. The CDR3 length is 14 residues. Germline trimming cut 0 bases from V and 3 bases from J; bases unmatched to any gene: 3. The germline V gene encodes CDR1 SGDLS and CDR2 YYNGEE. CDR3 DNA: TGTGCCAGCAGCGTAGCAGGGGGTATCTACGAGCAGTACTTC. Translating gives CASSVAGGIYEQYF.

In the case of this clone: Germline is not matched at one junction end, which may reflect a read error. V is TRBV30 and J is TRBJ2-4; TRBD1 aligns across 9 bases. The CDR3 length is 17 residues. The germline V gene has CDR1 GTSNPN and CDR2 SVGIG (reference sequence). The CDR3 sequence: CAWMEWDREGVKNSQYF. As DNA, the CDR3 is TGTGCCTGGATGGAATGGGACAGGGAAGGGGTCAAAAACAGTCAGTACTTC.

The V and J genes are TRBV5-8 and TRBJ2-5; no reliable D call. Deletions cut 4 bases from V and 5 bases from J, with 9 bases between. The CDR3 is 12 residues long. The germline CDR1 and CDR2 sequences are SGHTS and YDEGEE. The CDR3 DNA is TGTGCCAGCAGCGCCGAGCTGGAGACCCAGTACTTC. This translates into CASSAELETQYF.

The V call is TRBV4-1, the J call TRBJ2-1; possibly TRBD1 for D (6 bases). Between the trimmed V and J ends, which lost 0 bases and 5 bases, there was a span of 11 bases. CDR1 and CDR2 (germline): MGHRA, YSYEKL. The CDR3 runs to 15 residues. The CDR3 sequence is CASSQETGTNNEQFF. The CDR3 nucleotides are TGCGCCAGCAGCCAAGAAACAGGGACCAACAATGAGCAGTTCTTC.

The genes are TRBV5-6 and TRBJ2-3; maybe TRBD2 (5 bases). V was cut by 2 bases and J by 5 bases, with 12 bases left in between. This CDR3 has 14 residues. CDR1 is SGHDT, CDR2 YYEEEE, per germline. The CDR3 DNA reads as TGTGCCAGCAGCTTTCGCACTAGTGTAGATACGCAGTATTTT. Its protein product is CASSFRTSVDTQYF.

The chain is built from TRBV29-1 and TRBJ2-7; 10 bases fit TRBD1. The CDR3 totals 15 residues. V was clipped by 3 bases and J by 5 bases; unmatched bases: 10. The germline gives CDR1 SQVTM, CDR2 ANQGSEA. CDR3 amino acids: CSVDRSGTGVDEQYF. The CDR3 DNA reads as TGCAGCGTTGATAGGTCCGGGACAGGGGTCGACGAGCAGTACTTC.

In this sample, this clone turned up a few times. As DNA, the CDR3 is TGTGCCAGCTCGGGAAACAGGGGGCTCTACGAGCAGTACTTC. Translated, it gives CASSGNRGLYEQYF. The chain carries TRBV18 and TRBJ2-7; 9 bases are a match to TRBD1. The CDR3 consists of 14 residues. Per the germline V gene, CDR1 is KGHSH and CDR2 is LQKENI. V lost 6 bases to trimming and J lost 3 bases; unmatched junction nucleotides: 6.

This sequence joins TRBV7-2 and TRBJ1-1; D might be TRBD1 (5 bases). CDR3 length equals 16 residues. The V gene's germline CDR1 is SGHTA and CDR2 FQGNSA. V was shortened by 2 bases and J by 1 base, with 14 bases between the two germline ends. The DNA of the CDR3 is TGTGCCAGCAGCTTACGCGGGACGGCCTGGAACACTGAAGCTTTCTTT. Translated, it gives CASSLRGTAWNTEAFF.